The text below deals with one T cell receptor beta chain. Its antigen is not identified. These data belong to a study of OX40 agonist ivuxolimab in advanced cancers. Study information: Six ivuxolimab dose levels, 0.01 to 10 mg/kg, were given intravenously every 2 weeks.

Clones were read by immunoSEQ multiplex PCR, and TCRdb kept only the in-frame ones, dropping some. The sample includes about 84,000 clones, around 85% of them seen just once. Study-wide results and limits: Low clonal expansion, among the lowest seen, marked partial responders at 0.1-3.0 mg/kg.

This CDR3 is built from 15 residues. Germline V gene lookup returns CDR1 SGHTA and CDR2 FQGTGA. Trimming took 8 bases from V and 5 from J, leaving 18 bases between them. This sequence originates from an adult with an advanced solid tumor such as melanoma, head and neck, liver or kidney cancer. This specimen was CD4+ or CD8+ T cells sorted from blood, taken in a trial of the OX40 agonist ivuxolimab. The gene calls are TRBV7-3 and TRBJ2-2, with D unresolved. CDR3: CASGPHSSGTGELFF. DNA for the CDR3: TGTGCCAGCGGCCCCCACTCATCTGGGACCGGGGAGCTGTTTTTT. The full variable domain, with the rest looked up from reference TRBV7-3 and TRBJ2-2, is GAGVSQTPSNKVTEKGKYVELRCDPISGHTALYWYRQSLGQGPEFLIYFQGTGAADDSGLPNDRFFAVRPEGSVSTLKIQRTERGDSAVYLCASGPHSSGTGELFFGEGSRLTVL.